This T cell receptor beta chain appears in the sequencing data of a study of OX40 agonist ivuxolimab in advanced cancers. Study-level background: With ivuxolimab, an agonistic anti-OX40 (CD134) antibody, patients were treated.

As regards this clone: Antigen unknown.

General study findings and limits: Among patients with partial responses at 0.1-3.0 mg/kg, clonal expansion was among the lowest.

Germline CDR1 LGHNA, CDR2 YSLEER. The germline V and J ends were trimmed by 4 bases and 1 base, with 13 bases remaining between them. This CDR3 contains 15 residues. Data came from immunoSEQ multiplex PCR; TCRdb stores just in-frame clones and leaves some out. The sample records some 40,000 clones, roughly nine tenths being singletons. The sequences come from CD4+ or CD8+ T cells sorted from blood, collected in a trial of the OX40 agonist ivuxolimab. V usage is TRBV4-3 and J usage is TRBJ1-1; D call uncertain. This TCR derives from an adult with an advanced solid tumor such as melanoma, head and neck, liver or kidney cancer. The DNA for the CDR3 is TGCGCCAGCAGCCTTAGGACGGGCGGGAACACTGAAGCTTTCTTT. As protein: CASSLRTGGNTEAFF.